These 3 T cell receptor beta chains were all obtained from the same sample, sequenced in a study of T cells in localized non-small cell lung cancer. The repertoire was sequenced with immunoSEQ multiplex PCR; TCRdb's copy has only in-frame clones and lacks some. The repertoire holds under 35,000 clones, around 80% seen once, with approximately 33% in the top ten. The specimen comprised peripheral blood, sampled before any cancer treatment. Source of these receptors: a male donor older than 55 with stage II squamous cell lung carcinoma.

The V and J genes are TRBV5-1 and TRBJ2-7; 8 nucleotides line up with TRBD2. There are 16 residues in the CDR3. The ends lost 0 bases at V and 0 bases at J; junction bases unmatched: 5. Germline CDR1 SGHRS, CDR2 YFSETQ. In DNA, the CDR3 is TGCGCCAGCAGCTTGGTTAGCGGGGACCCCTCCTACGAGCAGTACTTC. The encoded protein is CASSLVSGDPSYEQYF.

V and J are TRBV18 and TRBJ2-1; 7 positions match TRBD1. Germline V gene sequence: CDR1 KGHSH, CDR2 LQKENI. V gave up 1 base and J gave up 2 bases; unmatched junction bases: 2. The CDR3 spans 15 residues. CDR3 bases: TGTGCCAGCTCACCACAGGGGGCCCCCTACAATGAGCAGTTCTTC. Protein: CASSPQGAPYNEQFF.

The rearrangement uses TRBV27 and TRBJ2-7, with 7 positions matching TRBD1. The V gene's germline CDR1 is MNHEY and CDR2 SMNVEV (reference sequence). The CDR3 has 14 amino acids. V gave up 5 bases and J gave up 1 base; unmatched junction bases: 5. Here the CDR3 DNA reads TGTGCCAGCAGTCCGGACAGGATTTCCTACGAGCAGTACTTC. Amino acids: CASSPDRISYEQYF.